Included here is one T cell receptor (beta chain) sequence, with context. Its antigen is unknown. The CDR3 contains 12 residues. Germline CDR1 and CDR2: DFQATT and SNEGSKA (reference sequence). Trimming took 4 bases from V and 4 from J, leaving 9 bases between them. This entry belongs to a study of T-cell reconstitution after alpha-beta-depleted transplantation in children. Preparation of the TCRbeta library used unique molecular identifiers. Via MiXCR, TCRdb re-called the PCR reads, giving one row per CDR3 protein. The table records about 300,000 distinct CDR3 sequences, about a tenth of them present only once. Regarding the study as a whole: One year after transplant, T-cell counts and diversity came mostly from newly produced T cells. From surviving recipient T cells and thymic progenitors came the high day-60 TCRbeta diversity observed in some patients. Reported findings indicate that, about two months after transplant, alpha-beta T cells came from several hundred expanded clones, which were derived from non-depleted graft cells.

Sequences were derived from PBMCs, sampled before TCRalphabeta/CD19-depleted stem cell transplant. This TCR was recovered from a boy in the first two years of life with acute myeloid leukemia, due to receive a stem cell transplant. The chain employs TRBV20-1 and TRBJ2-3; D may be TRBD1 (6 bases). Written as DNA, the CDR3 is TGCAGTGCTACCCCAGGGGCAGATACGCAGTATTTT. Protein product: CSATPGADTQYF.